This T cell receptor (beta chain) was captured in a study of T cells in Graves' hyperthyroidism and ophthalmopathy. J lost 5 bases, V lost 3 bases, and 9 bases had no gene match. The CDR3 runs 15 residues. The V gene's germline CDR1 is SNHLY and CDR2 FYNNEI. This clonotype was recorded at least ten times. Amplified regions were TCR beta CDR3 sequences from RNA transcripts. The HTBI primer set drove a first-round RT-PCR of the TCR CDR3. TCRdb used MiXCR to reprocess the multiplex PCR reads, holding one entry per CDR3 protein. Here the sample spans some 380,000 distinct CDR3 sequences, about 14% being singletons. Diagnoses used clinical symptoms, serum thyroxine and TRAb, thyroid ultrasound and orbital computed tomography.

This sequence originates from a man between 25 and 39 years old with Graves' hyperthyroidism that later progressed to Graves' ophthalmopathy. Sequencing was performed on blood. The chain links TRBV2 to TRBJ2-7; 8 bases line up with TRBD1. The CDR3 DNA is TGTGCCAGCAGTGAGACCACAGGGGGAGAGGACGAGCAGTACTTC. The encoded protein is CASSETTGGEDEQYF.